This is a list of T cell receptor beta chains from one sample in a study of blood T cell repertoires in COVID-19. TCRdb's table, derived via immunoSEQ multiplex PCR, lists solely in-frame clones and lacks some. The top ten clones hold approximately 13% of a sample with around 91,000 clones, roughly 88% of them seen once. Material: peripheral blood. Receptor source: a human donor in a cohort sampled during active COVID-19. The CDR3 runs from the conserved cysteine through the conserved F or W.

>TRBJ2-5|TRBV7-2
CASSSQGGAGTQYF
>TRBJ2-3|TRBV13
CASSFYRGTDTQYF
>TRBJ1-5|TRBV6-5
CASSLSGQPQHF
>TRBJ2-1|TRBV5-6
CASSAGTSGANNEQFF
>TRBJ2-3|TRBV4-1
CASSVKRGGGSSLGTDTQYF
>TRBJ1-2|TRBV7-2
CASSLARGTGGKDGYTF
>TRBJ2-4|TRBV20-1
CSASPAGGKNIQYF
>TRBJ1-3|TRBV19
CASTNRRGALIGNTIYF
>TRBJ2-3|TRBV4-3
CASSGRVQDTQYF
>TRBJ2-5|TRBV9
CASSVDGRVGETQYF
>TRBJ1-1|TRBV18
CASSPPGTGFGAFF
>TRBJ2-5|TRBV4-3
CASSQEGGTSGGGQTQYF
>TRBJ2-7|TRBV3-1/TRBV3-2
CASSRAAEQYF
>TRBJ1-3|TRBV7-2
CASSLRQGEGGNTIYF
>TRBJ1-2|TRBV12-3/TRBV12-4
CASSSNRGNGYTF
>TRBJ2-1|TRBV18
CASSSPRFQGNANEQFF
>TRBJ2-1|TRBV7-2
CASSFGLAGEQFF
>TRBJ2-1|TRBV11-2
CASSRSPAAGIGGEQFF
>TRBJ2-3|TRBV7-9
CASSLGLAGLTDTQYF
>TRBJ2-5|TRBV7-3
CASSLPTSGGALEETQYF
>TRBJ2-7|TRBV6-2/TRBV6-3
CASSYYKWGQGGDEQYF
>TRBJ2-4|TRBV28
CASSLGQGYIQYF
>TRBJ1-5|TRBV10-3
CAIRQGRDQPQHF
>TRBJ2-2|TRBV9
CASSVGQGQNTGELFF
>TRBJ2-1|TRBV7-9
CASSRGTSPNEQFF
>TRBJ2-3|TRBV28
CASNTRTSGRGDTQYF
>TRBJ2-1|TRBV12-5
CASGLVSGGYATPWNEQFF
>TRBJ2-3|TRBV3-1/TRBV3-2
CASSRRTSGLTDTQYF
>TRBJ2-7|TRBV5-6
CASSLKTVEQYF
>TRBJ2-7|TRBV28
CASSFSGASYEQYF
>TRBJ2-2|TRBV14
CASSVQQGRAGELFF
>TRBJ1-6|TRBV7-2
CASSIRDRYNSPLHF
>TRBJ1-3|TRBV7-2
CASSTGVKNTIYF
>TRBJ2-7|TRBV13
CASSSQGSGDYEQYF
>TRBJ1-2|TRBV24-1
CATSHRSNYGYTF
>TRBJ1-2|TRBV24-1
CATSGDRRDGYTF
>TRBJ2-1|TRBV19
CASSSVGTGMNEQFF
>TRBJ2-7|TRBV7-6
CASSLKPGQASYEQYF